A selection of T cell receptor beta chains follows, all from one sample in a study of shared clonotypes between healthy human individuals. This table comes from immunoSEQ multiplex PCR, and its TCRdb copy is limited to in-frame clones, with some not included. The profile covers millions of clones, with more than 80% appearing a single time and about 0.41% taken by the ten largest. The sequenced sample was naive CD4+ T cells from PBMCs. All receptors derive from a man aged 18 to 29 in good health. Some clones in this sample may be carry-over from other donors' samples. Each CDR3 is given with its conserved first and last residue. A D gene is named only where the DNA matches it firmly. Only some rows state a clone size, as once, few, many or a class for expanded clones.

clone size,V gene,J gene,D gene,CDR3 protein,CDR3 DNA
.,TRBV9,TRBJ2-2,TRBD2,CASSAREIDTGELFF,TGTGCCAGCAGCGCGCGGGAGATTGACACCGGGGAGCTGTTTTTT
few,TRBV29-1,TRBJ2-7,.,CSASPGHDGEQYF,TGCAGCGCTAGCCCGGGCCACGACGGGGAGCAGTACTTC
.,TRBV14,TRBJ2-5,TRBD2,CASSRRMGLAGDAETQYF,TGTGCCAGCAGCCGCCGCATGGGACTAGCGGGAGACGCGGAGACCCAGTACTTC
.,TRBV19,TRBJ2-7,.,CASSITPLGRGAAQYF,TGTGCCAGTAGTATAACCCCCTTGGGCAGGGGAGCGGCGCAGTACTTC
.,TRBV5-1,TRBJ1-4,.,CASSRLQGSDEKLFF,TGCGCCAGCAGCCGATTACAGGGTTCTGATGAAAAACTGTTTTTT
.,TRBV9,TRBJ2-3,.,CASSRMGATDTQYF,TGTGCCAGCAGTAGAATGGGGGCCACAGATACGCAGTATTTT
.,TRBV30,TRBJ1-6,.,CAWIRLQGASPLHF,TGTGCCTGGATTCGATTGCAGGGTGCCTCACCCCTCCACTTT
once,TRBV19,TRBJ1-1,TRBD1,CATSGTGRTEAFF,TGTGCCACTAGTGGGACAGGGCGGACTGAAGCTTTCTTT
.,TRBV18,TRBJ1-1,TRBD1,CASSPKEGASTEAFF,TGTGCCAGCTCACCCAAGGAGGGGGCCAGCACTGAAGCTTTCTTT
.,TRBV7-2,TRBJ1-5,.,CASSNTASNQPQHF,TGTGCCAGCAGCAACACAGCTAGCAATCAGCCCCAGCATTTT
.,TRBV9,TRBJ2-1,.,CASSVDGVREQFF,TGTGCCAGCAGCGTAGATGGAGTTCGTGAGCAGTTCTTC
once,TRBV25-1,TRBJ2-6,.,CASSGSSGANVLTF,TGTGCCAGCAGTGGAAGTTCTGGGGCCAACGTCCTGACTTTC
.,TRBV18,TRBJ1-2,TRBD1,CASSPSSGQVNYGYGYTF,TGTGCCAGCTCACCATCTTCGGGACAGGTTAACTATGGCTATGGCTACACCTTC
.,TRBV5-1,TRBJ2-4,TRBD1,CASSSGQGARYIQYF,TGCGCCAGCAGCTCGGGACAGGGGGCAAGGTACATTCAGTACTTC
few,TRBV30,TRBJ1-5,.,CAWSVGLIQPQHF,TGTGCCTGGAGTGTAGGGTTAATTCAGCCCCAGCATTTT
.,TRBV30,TRBJ1-3,TRBD1,CAWSVSTGLYTIYF,TGTGCCTGGAGTGTATCGACAGGGCTTTACACCATATATTTT
.,TRBV7-2,TRBJ1-2,.,CASSFGFGGLYGYTF,TGTGCCAGCAGCTTTGGGTTCGGCGGACTCTATGGCTACACCTTC
.,TRBV5-6,TRBJ2-7,.,CASRIGTKSHSYEQYF,TGTGCCAGCAGAATTGGCACCAAGTCCCACTCCTACGAGCAGTACTTC
.,TRBV30,TRBJ1-3,.,CAWSRLGGPGNTIYF,TGTGCCTGGAGTCGGTTGGGGGGGCCTGGAAACACCATATATTTT
.,TRBV5-1,TRBJ1-5,.,CASSLEGTDQPQHF,TGCGCCAGCAGCTTGGAAGGGACTGATCAGCCCCAGCATTTT
few,TRBV29-1,TRBJ2-3,.,CSGVIYTDTQYF,TGCAGCGGTGTGATTTACACAGATACGCAGTATTTT
.,TRBV9,TRBJ2-1,.,CASSVEPTSSYNEQFF,TGTGCCAGCAGCGTAGAACCCACGAGCTCCTACAATGAGCAGTTCTTC
.,TRBV2,TRBJ1-1,.,CASSEFGRYTEAFF,TGTGCCAGCAGTGAATTCGGGCGCTATACTGAAGCTTTCTTT
.,TRBV14,TRBJ2-1,.,CASSPGYNEQFF,TGTGCCAGCAGCCCCGGATACAATGAGCAGTTCTTC
.,TRBV27,TRBJ1-1,.,CASSLNFNMNTEAFF,TGTGCCAGCAGTTTAAACTTTAACATGAACACTGAAGCTTTCTTT
.,TRBV6-5,TRBJ1-3,.,CASWSGNTIYF,TGTGCCAGCTGGAGTGGAAACACCATATATTTT
.,TRBV7-9,TRBJ2-5,TRBD1,CASSYIDRGGEQYF,TGTGCCAGCAGCTACATCGACAGGGGTGGGGAGCAGTACTTC
.,TRBV6-1,TRBJ2-3,.,CASSERAPRGSDTQYF,TGTGCCAGCAGTGAACGGGCGCCCAGAGGGTCTGATACGCAGTATTTT
.,TRBV5-6,TRBJ2-2,.,CASSLKQLNTGELFF,TGTGCCAGCAGCTTGAAACAGCTAAACACCGGGGAGCTGTTTTTT
.,TRBV18,TRBJ1-3,.,CASSPAYTGTGNTIYF,TGTGCCAGCTCACCTGCCTACACGGGGACTGGAAACACCATATATTTT
.,TRBV18,TRBJ1-4,TRBD1,CASSPPRPQGGSEKLFF,TGTGCCAGCTCACCACCGAGGCCGCAGGGGGGTTCGGAAAAACTGTTTTTT
.,TRBV15,TRBJ1-2,.,CATSRERTDGGYTF,TGTGCCACCAGCAGAGAAAGGACAGACGGTGGCTACACCTTC
once,TRBV25-1,TRBJ2-1,.,CASSEFRGGDEQFF,TGTGCCAGCAGTGAATTCCGGGGAGGCGATGAGCAGTTCTTC
.,TRBV6-1,TRBJ2-1,.,CASSRRQGSFNEQFF,TGTGCCAGCAGTCGAAGACAAGGCAGTTTCAATGAGCAGTTCTTC
.,TRBV5-1,TRBJ2-1,.,CASSLGLSDNEQFF,TGCGCCAGCAGCTTGGGTCTCAGCGACAATGAGCAGTTCTTC
.,TRBV13,TRBJ2-7,.,CASSDRRESYEQYF,TGTGCCAGCAGCGATCGACGGGAGTCCTACGAGCAGTACTTC
.,TRBV4-2,TRBJ2-1,.,CASSRDSNEQFF,TGTGCCAGCAGCCGAGATTCCAATGAGCAGTTCTTC
.,TRBV6-6,TRBJ1-2,.,CASSSRGRFDGYTF,TGTGCCAGCAGTTCCCGGGGGAGGTTCGATGGCTACACCTTC
.,TRBV11-2,TRBJ2-2,.,CASSWGGGGTETGELFF,TGTGCCAGCAGCTGGGGAGGAGGTGGGACAGAAACCGGGGAGCTGTTTTTT
.,TRBV19,TRBJ1-1,TRBD1,CASSILWQGAATEAFF,TGTGCCAGTAGTATACTCTGGCAGGGGGCGGCGACTGAAGCTTTCTTT